The clone carrying this T cell receptor (beta chain) was counted a few times. Its antigen is unknown. CDR1 is MRHNA, CDR2 SNTAGT, per germline. V lost 4 bases and J lost 2, with 9 bases in between. CDR3 size: 14 residues. The source of the sample is a study of cytomegalovirus exposure and HLA in healthy donors. Study-wide results and limits: It is likely that the observed cluster of highly shared sequence variants was a sequencing artifact. In a later analysis, at a false discovery rate of 0.05, roughly 17,000 TCR beta sequences matched HLA alleles.

In the PCR, 60 Vbeta and 13 Jbeta primers were used. Original processing notes: Later work found approximately 80 million unique TCR beta chains, with around 10 million shared. Clones were read by immunoSEQ multiplex PCR, and TCRdb kept only the in-frame ones, dropping some. That table is the source of V, J and clone size, and D and trimming were worked out from the DNA. This table has around 81,000 clones, about 60% appearing once. These donors, healthy bone marrow donors, were studied. Sequenced sample: PBMCs. V is TRBV6-4 and J is TRBJ1-5; maybe TRBD1 (5 bases). This TCR was sampled from a man aged 25 to 45 in good health and CMV-seropositive. CDR3 in amino acids: CASSADIGNQPQHF. For the CDR3, the DNA is TGTGCCAGCAGTGCGGACATCGGCAATCAGCCCCAGCATTTT.